This T cell receptor (beta chain) emerged from a study of somatic mutations in cytotoxic T cells in rheumatoid arthritis. Overall study results and limits: No multiple-comparison adjustment was applied to the slight TRBV07 underrepresentation in rheumatoid arthritis patients.

Method: immunoSEQ multiplex PCR; TCRdb's copy keeps in-frame clones and lacks some. The table records about 20,000 clones, 70% to 90% of them present only once. On this clone: What it recognizes is unknown.

Trimming shortened V by 2 bases and J by 8 bases, and 9 bases separated the two germline ends. The germline V gene encodes CDR1 WSHSY and CDR2 SAAADI. The length of the CDR3 is 12 residues. This chain links TRBV10-2 with TRBJ1-1, with D perhaps TRBD1 (6 bases). The TCR comes from a man between 35 and 55 years old in good health. Sequenced sample: CD8+ T cells sorted from blood. CDR3: CASSETGTEAFF. The CDR3 DNA sequence: TGCGCCAGCAGTGAGACCGGGACAGAAGCTTTCTTT.